These 5 T cell receptor beta chains came from one sample sequenced in a study of sequential checkpoint blockade in melanoma. As for treatment: randomized to nivolumab then ipilimumab (arm A) or the reverse (arm B). Assay used: immunoSEQ multiplex PCR; TCRdb lists only in-frame clones, some missing. The sample includes fewer than 20,000 clones, just under 75% of them seen just once. The starting material was CD8+ T cells sorted from blood (inferred from file names), obtained from a patient given nivolumab and ipilimumab in sequence. The receptors come from a human donor with melanoma.

The rearrangement uses TRBV11-2 and TRBJ1-5, with D possibly TRBD1 on 5 matching bases. V was trimmed by 2 bases and J by 4 bases, leaving 6 bases between them. The CDR3 consists of 13 residues. Germline V gene lookup returns CDR1 SGHAT and CDR2 FQNNGV. CDR3 loop: CASSLQGNQPQHF. The CDR3 region has the DNA TGTGCCAGCAGCTTACAGGGAAATCAGCCCCAGCATTTT.

This chain connects TRBV28 to TRBJ2-1; perhaps TRBD1 as D (5 bases). The ends were cut back, 7 bases at V and 2 bases at J, with 12 bases in the middle. The germline V gene encodes CDR1 MDHEN and CDR2 SYDVKM. CDR3 size: 14 residues. CDR3 nucleotide sequence: TGTGCCAGCAATCCAGGGAACCCCTACAATGAGCAGTTCTTC. Its translation: CASNPGNPYNEQFF.

This clone is labeled as medium-sized. The gene calls are TRBV5-1 and TRBJ1-6, with a possible D match to TRBD1 (6 bases). V shed 0 bases and J shed 7 bases, with 14 bases lying between them. CDR3 length equals 16 residues. Per the germline V gene, CDR1 is SGHRS and CDR2 is YFSETQ. CDR3 bases: TGCGCCAGCAGCTTGGGTGTCGACAGGCTGAATTCACCCCTCCACTTT. Its translation: CASSLGVDRLNSPLHF.

The chain links TRBV12-5 to TRBJ1-2; D not resolved. CDR1 and CDR2 (germline): LGHNT, FRNRAP. The CDR3 totals 17 residues. Trimming stripped 0 bases from V and 4 bases from J, with 18 bases between. The CDR3 DNA is TGTGCTAGTGGTTTGGTGGCGTCTGAATCGGGAAGCTATGGCTACACCTTC. It is translated as CASGLVASESGSYGYTF. The whole variable domain, filled in from reference TRBV12-5 and TRBJ1-2, reads DARVTQTPRHKVTEMGQEVTMRCQPILGHNTVFWYRQTMMQGLELLAYFRNRAPLDDSGMPKDRFSAEMPDATLATLKIQPSEPRDSAVYFCASGLVASESGSYGYTFGSGTRLTVV.

V gene TRBV19 combines with J gene TRBJ1-5; 8 bases map to TRBD1. CDR1 and CDR2 (germline): LNHDA, SQIVND (reference sequence). The CDR3 covers 14 residues. V was clipped by 6 bases and J by 2 bases; unmatched bases: 3. CDR3 protein: CASRIQGGNQPQHF. CDR3 nucleotide sequence: TGTGCCAGTAGGATACAGGGGGGCAATCAGCCCCAGCATTTT.